These 22 T cell receptor beta chains were all obtained from the same sample, sequenced in a study of T cell responses to AZD1222 COVID-19 vaccine. Here immunoSEQ multiplex PCR was the method, and the copy in TCRdb shows in-frame clones only, minus some. The sample gives about 270,000 clones, approximately 94% of which show up once; less than 0.65% is in the top ten. Sequenced here: peripheral blood, sampled 28 days after the second AZD1222 dose. These TCRs come from an adult who received the AZD1222 COVID-19 vaccine.

The chain has TRBV12-3 or TRBV12-4 and TRBJ1-5; D gene ambiguous. The CDR3 has 13 residues. The germline V and J ends were trimmed by 4 bases and 3 bases, with 7 bases remaining between them. The CDR3 spells CASSWRANQPQHF. CDR3 DNA sequence: TGTGCCAGCAGTTGGCGAGCCAATCAGCCCCAGCATTTT.

This clone was observed a single time. The V and J genes are TRBV3-1 (or the pseudogene TRBV3-2) and TRBJ2-1, with D unclear. The CDR3 is 15 residues long. Germline assignment: CDR1 LGHDT and CDR2 YNNKEL (reference sequence). The V end was cut by 3 bases, the J end by 0 bases, with 9 bases between. CDR3 loop: CASSHFGSSYNEQFF. CDR3 coding DNA: TGTGCCAGCAGCCACTTTGGCAGCTCCTACAATGAGCAGTTCTTC.

The genes are TRBV5-4 and TRBJ2-7, with 7 bases fitting TRBD1. Germline V lookup: CDR1 SGHNT, CDR2 YYREEE (reference sequence). This CDR3 has 16 amino acids. J was trimmed by 1 base and V by 0 bases; bases with no gene match: 7. Written as DNA, the CDR3 is TGTGCCAGCAGCTTGGGGGGGACAGCCGCTTCCTACGAGCAGTACTTC. Translation gives CASSLGGTAASYEQYF. Together with reference TRBV5-4 and TRBJ2-7, the CDR3 gives the full variable domain: ETGVTQSPTHLIKTRGQQVTLRCSSQSGHNTVSWYQQALGQGPQFIFQYYREEENGRGNFPPRFSGLQFPNYSSELNVNALELDDSALYLCASSLGGTAASYEQYFGPGTRLTVT.

The V gene is TRBV5-1, the J gene TRBJ2-2, with D unresolved. Per germline, CDR1 SGHRS and CDR2 YFSETQ. The CDR3 loop spans 15 amino acids. V was trimmed by 4 bases and J by 0 bases, leaving 10 bases between them. The CDR3 region is CASSPRGANTGELFF. CDR3 bases: TGCGCCAGCAGCCCAAGAGGAGCGAACACCGGGGAGCTGTTTTTT.

This chain uses TRBV6-5 with TRBJ1-6; D is uncertain. Deletions cut 4 bases from V and 7 bases from J, with 11 bases between. This CDR3 has 14 amino acids. Germline lookup yields CDR1 MNHEY and CDR2 SVGAGI. The CDR3 DNA reads as TGTGCCAGCAGTTTGGTTACACGGAATTCACCCCTCCACTTT. Its protein product is CASSLVTRNSPLHF.

V and J are TRBV7-9 and TRBJ2-5; the match to TRBD2 covers 7 bases. The CDR3 has 15 amino acids. CDR1 SEHNR and CDR2 FQNEAQ come from the germline V gene (reference sequence). Trimming took 1 base from V and 5 from J; bases not matched to a gene: 7. The CDR3 loop reads CASSLGGRPRETQYF. The CDR3 nucleotides are TGTGCCAGCAGCTTAGGCGGGAGACCCCGGGAGACCCAGTACTTC.

This chain links TRBV6-5 with TRBJ2-1, with a weak D call TRBD2 (6 bases). Trimming removed 2 bases from V and 9 bases from J, with 14 bases in between. The CDR3 sequence is 14 residues long. Germline V gene data show CDR1 as MNHEY and CDR2 as SVGAGI. The CDR3 spells CASSYEKAGIEQFF. CDR3 in DNA: TGTGCCAGCAGTTACGAAAAGGCGGGGATTGAGCAGTTCTTC.

The chain combines TRBV9 with TRBJ1-1; D remains unclear. Trimming left V 3 bases short and J 0 bases short, with 6 bases between. There are 13 residues in the CDR3. From germline, CDR1 is SGDLS and CDR2 YYNGEE. The CDR3 DNA is TGTGCCAGCAGCGCATATATGAACACTGAAGCTTTCTTT. It yields the protein CASSAYMNTEAFF.

The chain uses TRBV2 and TRBJ2-1, with a possible D match to TRBD2 (6 bases). The V and J ends lost 6 bases and 4 bases respectively, with 13 bases between them. CDR1 and CDR2 (germline): SNHLY, FYNNEI. The CDR3 is 14 residues long. The DNA for the CDR3 is TGTGCCAGCAGGCGGGACCTGGATTACAATGAGCAGTTCTTC. Its protein product is CASRRDLDYNEQFF.

Here the CDR3 DNA reads TGTGCCAGCAGTTACCTCGACCCGAACACTGAAGCTTTCTTT. Translated, it gives CASSYLDPNTEAFF. The rearrangement joins TRBV6-5 to TRBJ1-1, with D hard to call. The CDR3 has 14 residues. V lost 2 bases and J lost 1, with 8 bases in between. In germline, CDR1 is MNHEY, CDR2 SVGAGI.

This chain links TRBV28 with TRBJ2-7; D not certain. Germline V gene sequence: CDR1 MDHEN, CDR2 SYDVKM. The CDR3 is 13 residues long. V was clipped by 6 bases and J by 4 bases, with 13 bases between them. The CDR3 spells CASSPSFGYEQYF. CDR3 nucleotides: TGTGCCAGCAGCCCTTCTTTCGGGTACGAGCAGTACTTC.

The V call is TRBV3-1 (or the pseudogene TRBV3-2), the J call TRBJ2-7; 8 bases align to TRBD2. Germline values: CDR1 LGHDT, CDR2 YNNKEL (reference sequence). The CDR3 is made up of 15 amino acids. V lost 4 bases, J lost 2 bases, and 7 bases stayed unmatched. The CDR3 coding sequence is TGTGCCAGCAGCCTGGCCTCGGGACTAGCCTACGAGCAGTACTTC. This encodes CASSLASGLAYEQYF.

This chain links TRBV7-2 with TRBJ1-6; 10 bases are shared with TRBD1. This CDR3 is 15 amino acids long. Germline V lookup: CDR1 SGHTA, CDR2 FQGNSA. V was pared by 7 bases and J by 7 bases, with 7 bases of the junction left unmatched. The CDR3 DNA reads TGTGCCAGCACCGCGACAGGGGGCTTGAATTCACCCCTCCACTTT. It encodes CASTATGGLNSPLHF.

This clone was recorded once. CDR3 sequence reads: CASSQDRQSNSPLHF. DNA of the CDR3: TGCGCCAGCAGCCAAGACAGGCAGTCCAATTCACCCCTCCACTTT. The chain employs TRBV4-3 and TRBJ1-6; D is ambiguous. The CDR3 has 15 amino acids. The ends were cut back, 0 bases at V and 7 bases at J, with 10 bases in the middle. Germline CDR1 LGHNA, CDR2 YSLEER.

The gene calls are TRBV4-3 and TRBJ2-3; the match to TRBD2 covers 7 bases. The CDR3 totals 16 residues. Germline V gives CDR1 LGHNA, CDR2 YSLEER. Losses at the gene ends were 1 base for V and 2 bases for J; bases not matched to a gene: 6. CDR3 amino acids: CASSQGPAGNTDTQYF. CDR3 coding DNA: TGCGCCAGCAGCCAAGGCCCAGCGGGAAACACAGATACGCAGTATTTT.

The chain uses TRBV19 and TRBJ2-3, with D possibly matching TRBD2 (5 bases). The V gene lost 3 bases and the J gene lost 1 base, with 5 bases spanning the gap. Germline V gives CDR1 LNHDA, CDR2 SQIVND (reference sequence). This CDR3 contains 13 residues. Here the CDR3 reads CASSMRGTDTQYF. CDR3 nucleotides: TGTGCCAGTAGTATGCGGGGCACAGATACGCAGTATTTT.

The rearrangement links TRBV7-9 to TRBJ2-2, with D maybe TRBD1 (6 bases). The CDR3 length is 15 residues. With 1 base removed from V and 5 bases from J, the gap between germline ends came to 11 bases. Germline CDR1 reads SEHNR; CDR2 reads FQNEAQ (reference sequence). The CDR3 loop is CASSLGSDRTGELFF. CDR3 DNA sequence: TGTGCCAGCAGCTTAGGATCAGACAGGACCGGGGAGCTGTTTTTT.

The chain combines TRBV18 with TRBJ2-7; no firm D call. With 3 bases removed from V and 1 base from J, the gap between germline ends came to 10 bases. Germline V gives CDR1 KGHSH, CDR2 LQKENI. CDR3 length: 14 amino acids. Written as DNA, the CDR3 is TGTGCCAGCTCACCCGGCTCAACGTCCTACGAGCAGTACTTC. Its protein is CASSPGSTSYEQYF.

This sequence joins TRBV7-3 and TRBJ2-2; 8 bases map to TRBD2. V dropped 4 bases and J dropped 4; count of bases not matched to a gene: 2. This CDR3 is 14 amino acids long. Germline loops: CDR1 SGHTA, CDR2 FQGTGA. The CDR3 DNA follows: TGTGCCAGCAGCTCCGGACTAGCCACCGGGGAGCTGTTTTTT. Translated, it gives CASSSGLATGELFF.

The CDR3 DNA follows: TGTGCCAGCAGTAAACTGGACAGGGGAGGCTATGGCTACACCTTC. It translates to CASSKLDRGGYGYTF. This rearrangement joins TRBV6-5 to TRBJ1-2; TRBD1 agrees at 9 bases. This CDR3 contains 15 residues. CDR1 is MNHEY, CDR2 SVGAGI, per germline. Trimming took 5 bases from V and 4 from J; bases not matched to a gene: 8.

The chain joins TRBV5-5 to TRBJ2-7, with TRBD2 as a possible D gene (6 bases). Germline CDR1 reads SGHKS; CDR2 reads YYEKEE (reference sequence). The CDR3 totals 16 residues. Trimming removed 4 bases from V and 0 bases from J, with 17 bases in between. The chain's CDR3 is CASSTTAGLSSYEQYF. In DNA form, the CDR3 reads TGTGCCAGCAGCACAACAGCGGGCCTGAGCTCCTACGAGCAGTACTTC.

V gene TRBV28 combines with J gene TRBJ1-2; D possibly corresponds to TRBD1 (5 bases). Germline CDR1 reads MDHEN; CDR2 reads SYDVKM. CDR3 length: 14 amino acids. Trimming stripped 1 base from V and 5 bases from J, with 11 bases between. The CDR3: CASSLSGSPYGYTF. For the CDR3, the DNA is TGTGCCAGCAGTTTATCAGGGTCCCCTTATGGCTACACCTTC.